The clone carrying this TCR beta chain was recorded many times. Antigen specificity is unknown. This entry is derived from a study of blood T cells in healthy people across ages. General study points: Fewer expanded clones and more diversity marked long-lived versus aged donors.

A second about 7 to 11 cycle PCR used barcoded and J-beta primers. All samples yielded 3 million or more CDR3-containing paired-end reads. A single record per CDR3 protein comes from TCRdb applying MiXCR to the 5' RACE reads. The table includes under 800,000 distinct CDR3 sequences, about 40% detected once. From germline, CDR1 is MGHDK and CDR2 SYGVNS. CDR3 length: 17 residues. The V segment lost 6 bases and the J segment 2 bases; nucleotides outside the gene matches: 14. V is TRBV25-1 and J is TRBJ2-7; TRBD1 matches at 9 bases. Sequenced sample: blood. The clonotype comes from a woman aged 55 to 70 in good health. This chain's CDR3 is CASSHLQGAQKAYEQYF. CDR3 DNA sequence: TGTGCCAGCAGCCACCTACAGGGGGCCCAGAAAGCCTACGAGCAGTACTTC.